The entry that follows covers one TCR beta chain sequence. Germline loops: CDR1 LGHNA, CDR2 YNFKEQ. The CDR3 runs to 14 residues. The ends were cut back, 3 bases at V and 6 bases at J, with 11 bases in the middle. The sample originates from a study of blood T cell repertoires in COVID-19. Study as a whole: The United States, Italy and Spain were the sources of the acute and convalescent COVID-19 samples. T cells, B-cell-depleted T cells, or PBMCs supplied cDNA or gDNA.

In the source study's methods: Nucleated cell number was recorded as an estimate derived from reference gene primer amplification. The assay was immunoSEQ multiplex PCR, and TCRdb's table has in-frame clones only and misses some. That table supplies the V and J calls and clone size; D and trimming were determined from the DNA. The data show some 670,000 clones, with 80% to 90% seen just once and 0.2% to 0.3% held by the top ten. This chain links TRBV4-2 with TRBJ2-2; perhaps TRBD1 as D (5 bases). The sequencing input was peripheral blood. This receptor was obtained from a young woman with acute or convalescent COVID-19. The CDR3 reads CASSQIRVPGELFF. The CDR3 bases are TGTGCCAGCAGCCAGATCAGGGTGCCCGGGGAGCTGTTTTTT.